The T cell receptor (beta chain) described here comes from a study of T-cell reconstitution after alpha-beta-depleted transplantation in children. The V gene's germline CDR1 is SGHAT and CDR2 FQNNGV. CDR3 size: 19 residues. J was trimmed by 2 bases and V by 2 bases; bases with no gene match: 12. Using unique molecular identifiers, the investigators prepared the TCRbeta library. TCRdb re-called the PCR reads through MiXCR, storing one row per CDR3 protein. The sample has about 340,000 distinct CDR3 sequences; over 9% are singletons. In its sample, this clonotype was seen a few times. This clonotype was sampled from a human donor who donated a stem cell graft to a child with acute lymphoblastic leukemia. The rearrangement uses TRBV11-2 and TRBJ2-6; 7 bases map to TRBD1. Sequenced material: PBMCs from the stem cell graft donor, taken from the stem cell graft. The DNA for the CDR3 is TGTGCCAGCAGCTTAATCTGGGACAGTAGGGTGCCTGGGGCCAACGTCCTGACTTTC. It yields the protein CASSLIWDSRVPGANVLTF.